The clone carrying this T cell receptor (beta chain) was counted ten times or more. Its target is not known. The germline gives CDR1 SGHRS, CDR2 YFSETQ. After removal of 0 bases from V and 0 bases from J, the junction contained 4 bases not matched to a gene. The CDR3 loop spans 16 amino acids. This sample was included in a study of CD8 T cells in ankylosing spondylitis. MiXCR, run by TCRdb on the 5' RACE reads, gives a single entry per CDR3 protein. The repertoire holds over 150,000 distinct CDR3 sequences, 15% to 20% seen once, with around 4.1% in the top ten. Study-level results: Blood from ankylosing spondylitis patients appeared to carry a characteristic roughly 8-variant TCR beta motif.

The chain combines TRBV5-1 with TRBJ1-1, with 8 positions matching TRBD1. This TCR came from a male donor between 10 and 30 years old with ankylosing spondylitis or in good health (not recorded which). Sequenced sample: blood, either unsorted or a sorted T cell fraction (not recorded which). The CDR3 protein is CASSLALDRVNTEAFF. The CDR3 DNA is TGCGCCAGCAGCTTGGCGCTGGACAGGGTGAACACTGAAGCTTTCTTT.